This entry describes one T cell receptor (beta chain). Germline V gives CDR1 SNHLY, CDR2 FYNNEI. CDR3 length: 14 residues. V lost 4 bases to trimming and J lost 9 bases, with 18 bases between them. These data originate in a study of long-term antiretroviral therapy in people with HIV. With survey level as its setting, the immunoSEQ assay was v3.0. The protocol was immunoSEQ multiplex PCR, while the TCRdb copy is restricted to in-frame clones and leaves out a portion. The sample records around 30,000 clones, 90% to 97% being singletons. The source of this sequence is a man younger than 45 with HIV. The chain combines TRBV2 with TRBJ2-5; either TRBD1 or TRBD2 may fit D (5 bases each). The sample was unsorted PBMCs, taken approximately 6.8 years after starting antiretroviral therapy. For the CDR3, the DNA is TGTGCCAGCAGTGGCCAAGGCCGCAGAGGGGCCCAGTACTTC. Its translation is CASSGQGRRGAQYF. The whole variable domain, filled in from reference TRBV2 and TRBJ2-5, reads EPEVTQTPSHQVTQMGQEVILRCVPISNHLYFYWYRQILGQKVEFLVSFYNNEISEKSEIFDDQFSVERPDGSNFTLKIRSTKLEDSAMYFCASSGQGRRGAQYFGPGTRLLVL.